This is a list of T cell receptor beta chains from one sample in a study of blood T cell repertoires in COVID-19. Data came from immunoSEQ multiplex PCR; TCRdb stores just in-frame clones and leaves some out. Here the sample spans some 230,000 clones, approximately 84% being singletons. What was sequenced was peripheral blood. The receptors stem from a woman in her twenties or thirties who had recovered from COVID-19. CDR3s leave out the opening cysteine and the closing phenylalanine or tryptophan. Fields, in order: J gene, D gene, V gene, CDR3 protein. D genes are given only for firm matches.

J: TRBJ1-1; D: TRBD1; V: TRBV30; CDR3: AWSVWGQGMNTEAF
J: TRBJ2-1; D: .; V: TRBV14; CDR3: ASSQILGEIYDEQF
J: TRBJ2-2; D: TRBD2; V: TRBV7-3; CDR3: ASKRDHIVTGELF
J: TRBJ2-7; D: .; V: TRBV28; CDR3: ASCAAGEQY
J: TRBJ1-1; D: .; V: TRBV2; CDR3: ASTLDGVTEAF
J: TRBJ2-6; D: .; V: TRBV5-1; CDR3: ASREAGAGANVLT
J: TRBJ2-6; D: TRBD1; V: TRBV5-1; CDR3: ASSTDREGANVLT
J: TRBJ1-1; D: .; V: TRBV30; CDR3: AWSVQGNTEAF
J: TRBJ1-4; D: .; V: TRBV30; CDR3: AWSVRGINEKLF
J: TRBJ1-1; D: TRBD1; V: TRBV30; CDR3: AWTSGGPEAF
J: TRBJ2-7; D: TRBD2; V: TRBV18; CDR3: ASSFTLAGDAYEQY
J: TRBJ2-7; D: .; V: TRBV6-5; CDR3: ASSFGQGGPGYEQY
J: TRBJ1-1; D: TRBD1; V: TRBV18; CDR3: ASSRTGTGYTEAF
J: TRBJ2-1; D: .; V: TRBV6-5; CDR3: ASRDKYNEQF
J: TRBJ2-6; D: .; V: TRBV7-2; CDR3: ASSLLPSPLGANVLT
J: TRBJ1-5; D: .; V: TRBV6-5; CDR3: ASSYSRGGEPQH
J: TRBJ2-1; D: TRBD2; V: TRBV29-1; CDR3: SVQREWGNEQF
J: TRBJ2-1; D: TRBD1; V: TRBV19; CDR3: ASSHGTGLYNEQF
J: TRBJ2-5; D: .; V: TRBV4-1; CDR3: ASSQAGEGETQY
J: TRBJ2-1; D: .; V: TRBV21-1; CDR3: ASSKERGLAGGEGEQF
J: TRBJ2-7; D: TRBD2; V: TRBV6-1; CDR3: ASSEDGRVNEQY
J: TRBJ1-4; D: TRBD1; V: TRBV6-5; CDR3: ASRTGGSPGELF
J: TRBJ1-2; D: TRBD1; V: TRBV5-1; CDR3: ASSLGGTGTGYT
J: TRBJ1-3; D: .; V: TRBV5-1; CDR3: ASSLGGSGNTIY
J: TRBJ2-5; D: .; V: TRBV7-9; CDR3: ASSITSTETQY
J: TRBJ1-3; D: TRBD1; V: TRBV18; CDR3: ASSPVFPGQGSGNTIY